One T cell receptor beta chain is described in this entry. The data originate from a study of blood T cell repertoires in COVID-19. Assignment of participants to cohorts was predicated upon participant-reported clinical history. V lost 0 bases, J lost 7 bases, and 9 bases stayed unmatched. Germline V lookup: CDR1 MNHEY, CDR2 SVGAGI. The CDR3 covers 15 residues. Here immunoSEQ multiplex PCR was the method, and the copy in TCRdb shows in-frame clones only, minus some. This table holds about 210,000 clones, more than 75% found once. The sample comprised PBMCs or T cells enriched from blood (not recorded which). This receptor was identified in a man aged 40-50 years with acute COVID-19. The chain employs TRBV6-5 and TRBJ2-7; 7 bases align to TRBD1. The CDR3 DNA sequence: TGTGCCAGCAGTTACTCGGGGACAGAGGTCCGAGAGCAGTACTTC. It yields the protein CASSYSGTEVREQYF.